This passage covers 24 T cell receptor beta chains from one sample sequenced in a study of T cells in localized non-small cell lung cancer. Sequencing used immunoSEQ multiplex PCR; TCRdb keeps in-frame clones, though not all of them. The table has 1,500 or so clones, over 20% seen once. Sample: lung tumor tissue, taken before any cancer treatment. These receptors all come from a male donor older than 55 with stage II squamous cell lung carcinoma.

A few counts support this clone. V and J are TRBV11-3 and TRBJ1-1; TRBD1 agrees at 7 bases. Germline CDR1 and CDR2: SGHNT and YENEEA. Germline trimming cut 0 bases from V and 5 bases from J; bases unmatched to any gene: 3. The length of the CDR3 is 14 residues. The CDR3 region is CASSLETGSTEAFF. DNA for the CDR3: TGTGCCAGCAGCTTAGAGACAGGGAGTACTGAAGCTTTCTTT.

A few counts support this clone. This chain connects TRBV11-3 to TRBJ2-7, with a tentative D call TRBD2 (6 bases). The ends were cut back, 3 bases at V and 5 bases at J, with 14 bases in the middle. Germline V lookup: CDR1 SGHNT, CDR2 YENEEA. This CDR3 is built from 14 residues. The CDR3 loop is CASSLVREDHEQYF. The DNA of the CDR3 is TGTGCCAGCAGCTTGGTTAGGGAGGACCACGAGCAGTACTTC.

This clone is labeled large. The rearrangement uses TRBV19 and TRBJ1-1, with 7 positions matching TRBD1. V was pared by 6 bases and J by 3 bases, with 7 bases of the junction left unmatched. The germline V gene has CDR1 LNHDA and CDR2 SQIVND (reference sequence). The CDR3 spans 14 residues. Here the CDR3 DNA reads TGTGCCAGTAGCAGATCAGGGGGGGACACTGAAGCTTTCTTT. It encodes CASSRSGGDTEAFF.

The V and J genes are TRBV9 and TRBJ2-2; 8 bases map to TRBD1. CDR1 SGDLS and CDR2 YYNGEE come from the germline V gene. The CDR3 spans 16 residues. V dropped 5 bases and J dropped 1; count of bases not matched to a gene: 7. The CDR3 region is CASRKQGARNTGELFF. The CDR3 nucleotides are TGTGCCAGCAGGAAGCAGGGGGCGAGGAACACCGGGGAGCTGTTTTTT.

This clone appeared a few times. V is TRBV19 and J is TRBJ1-2, with D uncertain. The CDR3 has 14 residues. Germline CDR1 and CDR2: LNHDA and SQIVND (reference sequence). Trimming removed 7 bases at V and 4 bases at J, with 16 bases between. The DNA for the CDR3 is TGTGCCAGTATCCCGGACGGAAAATTCTATGGCTACACCTTC. Translation: CASIPDGKFYGYTF.

The J gene is TRBJ2-1, the V gene TRBV6-8; D call uncertain. Germline V gene lookup returns CDR1 MNHGY and CDR2 SAAAGT. The germline V and J ends were trimmed by 2 bases and 6 bases, with 8 bases remaining between them. This CDR3 has 13 residues. CDR3 bases: TGTGCCAGCAGTTACAGAGGCCCCAATGAGCAGTTCTTC. This translates into CASSYRGPNEQFF.

J is TRBJ2-5 and V is TRBV6-8; TRBD2 agrees at 13 bases. J was trimmed by 5 bases and V by 5 bases; bases with no gene match: 5. Per the germline V gene, CDR1 is MNHGY and CDR2 is SAAAGT. There are 15 residues in the CDR3. The CDR3 nucleotides read TGTGCCAGCAGTCCCACTAGCGGGGGGGCGGAGACCCAGTACTTC. It codes for CASSPTSGGAETQYF.

This clone is large (0.1 to 1%) in the sample. The chain uses TRBV6-8 and TRBJ2-2; weak D call: TRBD2 (7 bases). Germline-derived CDR1 and CDR2 are MNHGY and SAAAGT. The length of the CDR3 is 15 residues. The ends were cut back, 6 bases at V and 7 bases at J, with 18 bases in the middle. CDR3 region: CASSNLGGQVGELFF. The CDR3 DNA reads as TGTGCCAGCAGCAACCTCGGGGGGCAGGTCGGGGAGCTGTTTTTT.

This clone is medium-sized within its sample. The chain joins TRBV11-3 to TRBJ2-7; the D gene is possibly TRBD2 (5 bases). Germline CDR1 SGHNT, CDR2 YENEEA. V was trimmed by 4 bases and J by 2 bases, leaving 15 bases between them. CDR3 length: 15 amino acids. CDR3 sequence: CASSSGVGSPYEQYF. The CDR3 nucleotides are TGTGCCAGCAGCTCCGGGGTAGGGTCACCCTACGAGCAGTACTTC.

This clone appeared a few times. This chain connects TRBV6-8 to TRBJ1-2, with 8 bases matching TRBD1. The CDR3 contains 12 residues. Germline CDR1 and CDR2: MNHGY and SAAAGT. V lost 6 bases and J lost 9; bases outside the gene matches: 6. CDR3 DNA: TGTGCCAGCAGCCCGCCAGGGGGCAGCTACACCTTC. Protein sequence: CASSPPGGSYTF.

This clone was observed a few times. The chain has TRBV9 and TRBJ2-7; D might be TRBD1 (5 bases). V lost 0 bases and J 1 base, leaving 14 bases between the germline ends. From germline, CDR1 is SGDLS and CDR2 YYNGEE. This CDR3 region has 16 residues. The CDR3 region is CASSVAIGAASYEQYF. In nucleotides, the CDR3 is TGTGCCAGCAGCGTAGCTATAGGGGCCGCTTCCTACGAGCAGTACTTC.

This clone qualifies as large. The chain carries TRBV11-3 and TRBJ1-1; D might be TRBD1 (5 bases). V lost 4 bases to trimming and J lost 4 bases, with 13 bases between them. This CDR3 has 14 amino acids. Germline V gives CDR1 SGHNT, CDR2 YENEEA. DNA for the CDR3: TGTGCCAGCAGCTACGGGGGGGTAGGCACTGAAGCTTTCTTT. Translating gives CASSYGGVGTEAFF.

This clone was observed a few times. The chain combines TRBV7-5 with TRBJ2-2. TRBV7-5 is deemed a pseudogene. The length of the CDR3 is 14 residues. In nucleotides, the CDR3 is TGTGCCAGCAGCTTGATGGCGAACACCGGGGAGCTGTTTTTT. Amino acid sequence: CASSLMANTGELFF.

The CDR3 nucleotides are TGTGCCACCAGCAGGGAGTCGGGTTGGGTGAACACTGAAGCTTTCTTT. Protein sequence: CATSRESGWVNTEAFF. V is TRBV15 and J is TRBJ1-1; no definite D call. The CDR3 is 16 residues long. Germline CDR1 LNHNV, CDR2 YYDKDF (reference sequence). V lost 3 bases and J lost 0, with 14 bases in between. The full variable domain, with the rest looked up from reference TRBV15 and TRBJ1-1, is DAMVIQNPRYQVTQFGKPVTLSCSQTLNHNVMYWYQQKSSQAPKLLFHYYDKDFNNEADTPDNFQSRRPNTSFCFLDIRSPGLGDTAMYLCATSRESGWVNTEAFFGQGTRLTVV.

This clone was counted a few times. Here the CDR3 DNA reads TGTGCCAGCAGCTCCCCGGGACAGGGGCAGCACGAGCAGTACTTC. Translated, it gives CASSSPGQGQHEQYF. The chain uses TRBV6-8 and TRBJ2-7; 10 bases fit TRBD1. With V trimmed by 6 bases and J by 5 bases, 10 bases remained unmatched. The CDR3 is made up of 15 amino acids. Germline-derived CDR1 and CDR2 are MNHGY and SAAAGT.

By frequency in the sample, this clone is medium-sized. V is TRBV6-8 and J is TRBJ1-3; D is ambiguous. Trimming removed 5 bases from V and 0 bases from J, with 11 bases in between. Germline V CDR1 and CDR2: MNHGY, SAAAGT. The length of the CDR3 is 15 residues. The CDR3 region has the DNA TGTGCCAGCAGTCCCGACGCGGGCTCTGGAAACACCATATATTTT. Translation: CASSPDAGSGNTIYF.

This clone showed up just a few times. This chain uses TRBV25-1 with TRBJ2-5, with a weak D call TRBD2 (6 bases). The CDR3 sequence is 12 residues long. The V and J ends lost 4 bases and 5 bases respectively, with 8 bases between them. Germline V CDR1 and CDR2: MGHDK, SYGVNS. The CDR3 nucleotides read TGTGCCAGCAGTGCGGGAGCGGAGACCCAGTACTTC. Its protein is CASSAGAETQYF.

This clone turned up a few times. The gene calls are TRBV11-3 and TRBJ1-1; D call uncertain. Trimming took off 3 bases at V and 3 bases at J, with 11 bases between the two ends. CDR1 and CDR2 (germline): SGHNT, YENEEA. CDR3 size: 14 residues. The CDR3 sequence is CASSFAGRDTEAFF. The CDR3 region has the DNA TGTGCCAGCAGCTTTGCAGGAAGGGACACTGAAGCTTTCTTT.

By its share, this clone is large. The chain joins TRBV19 to TRBJ2-7; TRBD1 is a possible D gene (5 bases). CDR3 size: 15 residues. Looked up from germline, CDR1 is LNHDA and CDR2 is SQIVND (reference sequence). The V end lost 0 bases, the J end lost 1 base, and 10 bases lay between the germline ends. The CDR3 loop reads CASSIDPDSSYEQYF. Here the CDR3 DNA reads TGTGCCAGTAGTATAGATCCTGACAGTTCCTACGAGCAGTACTTC.

This sequence joins TRBV30 and TRBJ1-6; TRBD1 matches 7 bases. Trimming removed 5 bases from V and 7 bases from J; junction bases left unmatched: 2. Germline V CDR1 and CDR2: GTSNPN, SVGIG (reference sequence). This CDR3 is 12 amino acids long. In DNA form, the CDR3 reads TGTGCCTGGTCGGGACAGAATTCACCCCTCCACTTT. Amino acids: CAWSGQNSPLHF.

This clone was picked up a small number of times. The V call is TRBV6-8, the J call TRBJ2-7, with D possibly TRBD2 on 5 matching bases. V lost 0 bases, J lost 5 bases, and 8 bases lay in between. Germline CDR1 is MNHGY and CDR2 is SAAAGT. The CDR3 length is 13 residues. The DNA for the CDR3 is TGTGCCAGCAGTTACTCGAGGGTCAACGAGCAGTACTTC. It yields the protein CASSYSRVNEQYF.

J is TRBJ2-7 and V is TRBV11-3, with D perhaps matching TRBD2 (6 bases). The germline V gene encodes CDR1 SGHNT and CDR2 YENEEA. The CDR3 has 16 amino acids. V was cut by 1 base and J by 3 bases, with 16 bases left in between. The CDR3 DNA is TGTGCCAGCAGCTTAGTGGAGGGACTTGGGGTCTACGAGCAGTACTTC. Its protein is CASSLVEGLGVYEQYF. Looking up the rest from reference TRBV11-3 and TRBJ2-7 gives the full variable domain: EAGVVQSPRYKIIEKKQPVAFWCNPISGHNTLYWYLQNLGQGPELLIRYENEEAVDDSQLPKDRFSAERLKGVDSTLKIQPAELGDSAVYLCASSLVEGLGVYEQYFGPGTRLTVT.

This clone was counted a few times. V gene TRBV11-3 combines with J gene TRBJ2-5; 8 nucleotides line up with TRBD2. From germline, CDR1 is SGHNT and CDR2 YENEEA. The CDR3 contains 15 residues. V was pared by 5 bases and J by 1 base, with 6 bases of the junction left unmatched. CDR3 residues: CASSQKRGSQETQYF. Written as DNA, the CDR3 is TGTGCCAGCAGCCAGAAGCGGGGGAGCCAAGAGACCCAGTACTTC. The variable domain in full, completed from reference TRBV11-3 and TRBJ2-5, reads EAGVVQSPRYKIIEKKQPVAFWCNPISGHNTLYWYLQNLGQGPELLIRYENEEAVDDSQLPKDRFSAERLKGVDSTLKIQPAELGDSAVYLCASSQKRGSQETQYFGPGTRLLVL.

DNA for the CDR3: TGCAGCGCTACTATAACTAGCGGGGGTCAAGAGACCCAGTACTTC. This translates into CSATITSGGQETQYF. The chain is built from TRBV29-1 and TRBJ2-5; TRBD2 matches at 11 bases. The V gene end was trimmed by 7 bases and the J gene end by 2 bases; junction bases not matched to a gene: 9. The length of the CDR3 is 15 residues. CDR1 is SQVTM, CDR2 ANQGSEA, per germline.